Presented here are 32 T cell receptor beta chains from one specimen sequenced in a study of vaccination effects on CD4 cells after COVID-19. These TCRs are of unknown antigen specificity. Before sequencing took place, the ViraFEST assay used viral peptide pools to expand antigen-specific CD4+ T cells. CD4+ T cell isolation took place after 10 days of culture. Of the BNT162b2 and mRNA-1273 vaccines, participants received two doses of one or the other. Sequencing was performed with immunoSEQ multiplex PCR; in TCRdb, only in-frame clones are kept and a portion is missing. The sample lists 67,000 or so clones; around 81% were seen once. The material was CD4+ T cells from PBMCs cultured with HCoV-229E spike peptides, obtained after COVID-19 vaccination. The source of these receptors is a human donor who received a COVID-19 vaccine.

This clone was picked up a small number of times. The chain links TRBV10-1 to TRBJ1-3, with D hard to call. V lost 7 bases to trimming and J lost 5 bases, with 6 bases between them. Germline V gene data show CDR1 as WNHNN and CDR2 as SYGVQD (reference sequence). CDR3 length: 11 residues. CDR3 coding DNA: TGCGCCAGCACCTTACGAAACACCATATATTTT. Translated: CASTLRNTIYF.

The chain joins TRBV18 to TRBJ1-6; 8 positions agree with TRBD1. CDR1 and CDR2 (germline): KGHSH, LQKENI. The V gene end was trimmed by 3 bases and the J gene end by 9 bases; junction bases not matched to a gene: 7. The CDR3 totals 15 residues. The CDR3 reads CASSPPAGGTSPLHF. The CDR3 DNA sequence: TGTGCCAGCTCACCTCCGGCAGGGGGCACTTCACCCCTCCACTTT.

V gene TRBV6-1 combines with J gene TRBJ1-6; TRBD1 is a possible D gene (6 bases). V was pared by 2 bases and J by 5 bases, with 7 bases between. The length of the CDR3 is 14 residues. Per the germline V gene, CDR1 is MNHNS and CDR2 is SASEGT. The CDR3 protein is CASSENRDNSPLHF. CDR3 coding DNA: TGTGCCAGCAGTGAAAACAGGGATAATTCACCCCTCCACTTT.

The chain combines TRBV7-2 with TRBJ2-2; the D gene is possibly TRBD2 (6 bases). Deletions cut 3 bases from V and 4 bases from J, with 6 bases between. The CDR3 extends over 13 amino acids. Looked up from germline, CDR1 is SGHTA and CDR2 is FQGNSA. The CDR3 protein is CASSFSGTGELFF. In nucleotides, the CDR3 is TGTGCCAGCAGCTTTAGCGGCACCGGGGAGCTGTTTTTT.

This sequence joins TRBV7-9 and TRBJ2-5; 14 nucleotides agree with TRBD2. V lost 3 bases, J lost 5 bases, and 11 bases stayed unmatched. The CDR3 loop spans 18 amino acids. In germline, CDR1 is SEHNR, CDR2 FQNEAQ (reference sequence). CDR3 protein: CASSFTPGTSGGLETQYF. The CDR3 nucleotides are TGTGCCAGCAGCTTCACCCCCGGGACTAGCGGGGGTTTGGAGACCCAGTACTTC.

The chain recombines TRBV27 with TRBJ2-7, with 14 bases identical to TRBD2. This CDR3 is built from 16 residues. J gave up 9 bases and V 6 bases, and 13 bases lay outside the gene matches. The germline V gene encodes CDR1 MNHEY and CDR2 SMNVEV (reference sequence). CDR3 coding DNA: TGTGCCAGCAGGCCTTACCCGGGACTAGCGGGGGCCGGGCAGTACGTC. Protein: CASRPYPGLAGAGQYV.

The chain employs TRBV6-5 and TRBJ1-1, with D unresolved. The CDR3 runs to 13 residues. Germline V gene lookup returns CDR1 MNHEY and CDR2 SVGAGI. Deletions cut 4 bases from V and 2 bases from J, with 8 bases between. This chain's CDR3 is CASSFTYNTEAFF. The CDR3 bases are TGTGCCAGCAGTTTCACTTATAACACTGAAGCTTTCTTT.

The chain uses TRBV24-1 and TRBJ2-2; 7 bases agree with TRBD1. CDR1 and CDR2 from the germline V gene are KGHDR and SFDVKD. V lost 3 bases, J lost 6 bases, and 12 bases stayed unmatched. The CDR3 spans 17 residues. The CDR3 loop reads CATSDPRQGQSAGELFF. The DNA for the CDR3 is TGTGCCACCAGTGATCCCCGACAGGGTCAGAGTGCCGGGGAGCTGTTTTTT.

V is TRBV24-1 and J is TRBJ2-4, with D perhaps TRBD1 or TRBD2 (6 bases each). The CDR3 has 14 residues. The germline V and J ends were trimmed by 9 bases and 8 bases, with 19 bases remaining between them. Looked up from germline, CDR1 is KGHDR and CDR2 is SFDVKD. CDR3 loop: CATSPSGEVHIQYF. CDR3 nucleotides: TGTGCCACCTCACCTTCAGGGGAGGTTCACATTCAGTACTTC.

CDR3 sequence reads: CASSVIRATGELFF. The CDR3 DNA sequence: TGTGCCAGCAGCGTTATCAGGGCCACCGGGGAGCTGTTTTTT. This chain links TRBV7-8 with TRBJ2-2; D is possibly TRBD1 (5 bases). The CDR3 loop spans 14 amino acids. Germline V CDR1 and CDR2: SGHVS, FQNEAQ. Trimming left V 5 bases short and J 4 bases short, with 11 bases between. The entire variable domain, with the rest obtained from reference TRBV7-8 and TRBJ2-2, is as follows: GAGVSQSPRYKVAKRGQDVALRCDPISGHVSLFWYQQALGQGPEFLTYFQNEAQLDKSGLPSDRFFAERPEGSVSTLKIQRTQQEDSAVYLCASSVIRATGELFFGEGSRLTVL.

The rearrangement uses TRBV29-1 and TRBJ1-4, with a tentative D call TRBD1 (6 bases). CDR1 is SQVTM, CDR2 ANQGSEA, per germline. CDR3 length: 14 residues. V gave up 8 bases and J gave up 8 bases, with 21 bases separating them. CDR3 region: CSILQGGSGEKLFF. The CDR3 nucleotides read TGCAGCATACTTCAAGGGGGGTCGGGGGAAAAACTGTTTTTT.

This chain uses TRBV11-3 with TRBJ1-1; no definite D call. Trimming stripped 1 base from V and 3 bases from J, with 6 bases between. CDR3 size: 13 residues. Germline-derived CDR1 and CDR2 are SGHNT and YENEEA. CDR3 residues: CASSLAVHTEAFF. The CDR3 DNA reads TGTGCCAGCAGCTTAGCCGTTCACACTGAAGCTTTCTTT. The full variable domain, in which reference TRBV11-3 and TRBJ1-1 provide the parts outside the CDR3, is EAGVVQSPRYKIIEKKQPVAFWCNPISGHNTLYWYLQNLGQGPELLIRYENEEAVDDSQLPKDRFSAERLKGVDSTLKIQPAELGDSAVYLCASSLAVHTEAFFGQGTRLTVV.

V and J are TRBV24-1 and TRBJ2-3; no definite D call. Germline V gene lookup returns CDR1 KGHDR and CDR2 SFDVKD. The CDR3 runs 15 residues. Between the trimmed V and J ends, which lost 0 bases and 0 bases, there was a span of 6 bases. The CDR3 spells CATSDLGGSTDTQYF. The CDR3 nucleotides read TGTGCCACCAGTGATTTGGGTGGAAGCACAGATACGCAGTATTTT.

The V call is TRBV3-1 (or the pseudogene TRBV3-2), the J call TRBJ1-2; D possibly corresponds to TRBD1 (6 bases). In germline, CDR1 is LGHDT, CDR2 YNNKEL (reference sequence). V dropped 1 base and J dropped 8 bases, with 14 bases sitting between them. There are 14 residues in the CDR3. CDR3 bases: TGTGCCAGCAGCCAAGTGGGGGCGGGGGACGGCTACACCTTC. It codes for CASSQVGAGDGYTF.

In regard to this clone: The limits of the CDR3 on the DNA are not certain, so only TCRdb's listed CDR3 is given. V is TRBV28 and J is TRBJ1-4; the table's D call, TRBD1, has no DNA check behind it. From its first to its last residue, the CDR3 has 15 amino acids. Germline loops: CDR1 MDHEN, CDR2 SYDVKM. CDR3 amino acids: CASSSSTAYNEKLFF.

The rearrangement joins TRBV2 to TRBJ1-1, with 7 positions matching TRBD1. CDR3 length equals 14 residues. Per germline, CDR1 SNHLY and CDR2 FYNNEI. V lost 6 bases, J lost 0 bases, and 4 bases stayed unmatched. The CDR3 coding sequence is TGTGCCAGCAGGCCGGGACAGCTGAACACTGAAGCTTTCTTT. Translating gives CASRPGQLNTEAFF.

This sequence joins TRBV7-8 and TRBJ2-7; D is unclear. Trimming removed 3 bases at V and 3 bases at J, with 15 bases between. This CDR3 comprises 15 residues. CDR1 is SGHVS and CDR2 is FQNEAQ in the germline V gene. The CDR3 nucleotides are TGTGCCAGCAGCTTCCAGATACTCGAGAGCTACGAGCAGTACGTC. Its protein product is CASSFQILESYEQYV.

The CDR3 DNA reads as TGTGCCACCAGTGATGTGGGACAGGTTGGAGGGATTGAGCAGTTCTTC. It is translated as CATSDVGQVGGIEQFF. The chain links TRBV24-1 to TRBJ2-1; 8 bases agree with TRBD1. The CDR3 is made up of 16 amino acids. With V trimmed by 3 bases and J by 9 bases, 12 bases remained unmatched. CDR1 is KGHDR, CDR2 SFDVKD, per germline.

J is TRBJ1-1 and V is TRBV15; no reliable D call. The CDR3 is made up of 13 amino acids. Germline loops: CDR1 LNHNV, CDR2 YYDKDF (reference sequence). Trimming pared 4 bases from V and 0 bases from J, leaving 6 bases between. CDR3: CATSIQMNTEAFF. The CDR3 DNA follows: TGTGCCACCAGCATACAGATGAACACTGAAGCTTTCTTT.

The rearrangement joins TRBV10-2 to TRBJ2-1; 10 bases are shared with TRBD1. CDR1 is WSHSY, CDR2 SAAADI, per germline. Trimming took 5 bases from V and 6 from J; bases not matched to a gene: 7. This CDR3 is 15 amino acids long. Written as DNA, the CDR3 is TGCGCCAGCAGTACCCACGGGACAGGGGTCAATGAGCAGTTCTTC. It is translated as CASSTHGTGVNEQFF.

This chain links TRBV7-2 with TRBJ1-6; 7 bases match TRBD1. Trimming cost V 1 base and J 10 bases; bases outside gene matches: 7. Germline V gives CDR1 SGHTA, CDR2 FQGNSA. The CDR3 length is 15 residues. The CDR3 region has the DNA TGTGCCAGCAGCTTAGTCGTTACAGGGGACTCACCCCTCCACTTT. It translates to CASSLVVTGDSPLHF.

This CDR3 is CASRPASGGAYEQFF. In nucleotides, the CDR3 is TGTGCCAGCCGCCCCGCTAGCGGGGGGGCCTATGAGCAGTTCTTC. The chain has TRBV11-2 and TRBJ2-1; 12 nucleotides match TRBD2. The CDR3 length is 15 residues. Germline V gives CDR1 SGHAT, CDR2 FQNNGV. Germline trimming cut 8 bases from V and 8 bases from J; bases unmatched to any gene: 10.

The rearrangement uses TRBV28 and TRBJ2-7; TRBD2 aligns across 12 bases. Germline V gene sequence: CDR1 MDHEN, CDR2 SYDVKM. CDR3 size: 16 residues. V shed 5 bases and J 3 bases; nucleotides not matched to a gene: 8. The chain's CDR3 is CASSQRLLAGGYEQYV. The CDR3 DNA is TGTGCCAGCAGTCAAAGGTTACTAGCGGGGGGCTACGAGCAGTACGTC.

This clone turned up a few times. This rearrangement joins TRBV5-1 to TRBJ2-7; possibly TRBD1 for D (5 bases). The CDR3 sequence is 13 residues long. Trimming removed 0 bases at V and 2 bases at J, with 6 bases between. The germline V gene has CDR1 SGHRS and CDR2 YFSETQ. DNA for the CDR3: TGCGCCAGCAGCTTGGAGGGGACCTACGAGCAGTACGTC. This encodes CASSLEGTYEQYV.

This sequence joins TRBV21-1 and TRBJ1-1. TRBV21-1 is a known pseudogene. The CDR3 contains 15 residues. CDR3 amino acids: CASRRSSKRNTEAFF. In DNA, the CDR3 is TGTGCCAGCAGACGGAGTAGCAAGAGGAACACTGAAGCTTTCTTT.

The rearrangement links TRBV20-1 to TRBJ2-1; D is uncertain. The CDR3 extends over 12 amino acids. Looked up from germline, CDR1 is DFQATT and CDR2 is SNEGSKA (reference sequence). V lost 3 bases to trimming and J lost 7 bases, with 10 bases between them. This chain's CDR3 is CSASRESNEQFF. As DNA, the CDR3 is TGCAGTGCTAGTCGAGAATCGAATGAGCAGTTCTTC.

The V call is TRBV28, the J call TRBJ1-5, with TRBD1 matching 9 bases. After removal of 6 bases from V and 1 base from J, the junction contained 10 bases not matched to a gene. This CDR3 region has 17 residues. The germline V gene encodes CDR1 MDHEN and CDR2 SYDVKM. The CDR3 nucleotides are TGTGCCAGCAGGTCAACAGGGGGCAAAGGGAGCAATCAGCCCCAGCATTTT. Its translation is CASRSTGGKGSNQPQHF.

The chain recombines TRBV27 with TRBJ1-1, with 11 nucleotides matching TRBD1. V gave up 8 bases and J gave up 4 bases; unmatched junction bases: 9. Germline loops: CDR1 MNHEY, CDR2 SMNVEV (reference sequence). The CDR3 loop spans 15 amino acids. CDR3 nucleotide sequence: TGTGCCAGCTCGGGACAGGGGGTCCCTGGCACTGAAGCTTTCTTT. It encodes CASSGQGVPGTEAFF.

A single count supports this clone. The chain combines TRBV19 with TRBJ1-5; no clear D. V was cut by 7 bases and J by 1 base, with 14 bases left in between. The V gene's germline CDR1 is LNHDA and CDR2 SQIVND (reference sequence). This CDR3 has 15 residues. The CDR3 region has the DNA TGTGCCAGTACCCCGACTGGACGGAGCAATCAGCCCCAGCATTTT. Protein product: CASTPTGRSNQPQHF.

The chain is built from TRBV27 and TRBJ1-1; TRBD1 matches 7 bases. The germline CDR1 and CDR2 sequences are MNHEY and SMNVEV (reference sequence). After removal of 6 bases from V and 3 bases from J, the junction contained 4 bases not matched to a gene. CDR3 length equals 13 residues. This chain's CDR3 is CASRGTAHTEAFF. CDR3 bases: TGTGCCAGCAGAGGGACAGCCCACACTGAAGCTTTCTTT.

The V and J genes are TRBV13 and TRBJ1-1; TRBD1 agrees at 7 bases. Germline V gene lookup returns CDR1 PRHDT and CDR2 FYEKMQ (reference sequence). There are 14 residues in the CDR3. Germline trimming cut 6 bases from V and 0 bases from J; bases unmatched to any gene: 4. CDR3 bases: TGTGCCAGCAGTGACAGGGATATGAACACTGAAGCTTTCTTT. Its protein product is CASSDRDMNTEAFF.

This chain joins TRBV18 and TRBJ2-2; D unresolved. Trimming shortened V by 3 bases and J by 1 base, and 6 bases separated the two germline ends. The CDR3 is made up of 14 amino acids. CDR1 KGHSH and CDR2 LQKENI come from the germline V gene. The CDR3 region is CASSPSQNTGELFF. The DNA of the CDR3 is TGTGCCAGCTCACCTTCTCAGAACACCGGGGAGCTGTTTTTT.